This T cell receptor (beta chain) emerged from a study of cytomegalovirus exposure and HLA in healthy donors (TCRdb year 2017). In terms of the full investigation: In an earlier analysis of under 600 of the donors, about 260 Gb of sequence data and 90 million to 130 million unique TCR beta sequences from 150 million to 200 million T cells were reported. About 300 gigabases of sequencing data and 80 million or so unique TCR sequences were included in an early release covering about 700 HLA-typed donors. Among the roughly 430 genotyped donors, about 85% belonged to the genetic ancestry cluster associated with self-reported Caucasian donors. The study aimed to test whether signatures of past pathogen exposure could be identified by cataloging public T cell receptors. The T cell repertoires of under 700 subjects were profiled by immunosequencing and related to cytomegalovirus serostatus. In addition to the first cohort of 650 to 750 subjects, a separate validation cohort of 100 to 150 different subjects was used. To predict cytomegalovirus infection status, the study combined high-throughput TCR immunosequencing, statistical association of individual TCRs with disease status, and machine learning. A later analysis re-analyzed previously published TCR beta repertoires from roughly 630 donors and added high-resolution HLA genotyping to study TCR occurrence patterns. Rather than using new phenotypic data, the later analysis identified candidate immune exposures from TCR beta sequences and from how often those sequences occurred across donors. An earlier analysis of some 600 of the donors applied high-throughput TCR beta sequencing to assess whether each TCR beta V gene segment acted as functional or pseudogenic. Donor age, sex, ethnicity and CMV serostatus were compiled alongside the repertoire data. In a later genetic analysis, genome-wide SNP genotypes for about three fifths of the 666 donors were used, and that subset was treated as a discovery cohort. All discovery cohort repertoires had been generated on a single sequencing platform. HLA typing included class I and class II loci at four-digit resolution. The number of donors typed differed by locus, with about 629-640 for A, B, C, DRB1 and DQB1, approximately 500 for DQA1, 606 for DPA1, and 400 to 490 for DPB1. Because of strong linkage in the cohort, roughly five DR-DQ haplotypes were treated as single units for association and clustering. Among around 400 genotyped donors of the cohort, an average of around 220,000 unique TCR beta nucleotide sequences was sequenced per donor, of which about 19% were non-productive. What the research found in general, with its limitations: Most TCR sequences were seen in very few donors, while some public TCRs were found in many individuals. Roughly uniform sequencing depth across donors was assumed in presence/absence analyses, although this assumption may not hold. A few of the identified cytomegalovirus-associated TCR beta chains were confirmed in vitro to be specific for cytomegalovirus antigens. In an earlier analysis of roughly 500 of the donors, most TCR beta V segments appeared in productive rearrangements about 87% or about 30% of the time, broadly matching IMGT annotations. The classifier was reported to diagnose cytomegalovirus status with high specificity and sensitivity in both the original and validation cohorts. Because the 87-base-pair reads could not distinguish some IMGT-functional V segments, including TRBV6-2 and TRBV6-3, those segments were excluded. A further reported finding was that TCR beta sequences accurately predicted the HLA-A and HLA-B alleles for most subjects in the first cohort. In a later analysis, TCR association rates were found to vary across HLA loci, with the most associated TCRs seen for DRB1 alleles and the fewest for HLA-C alleles. At a false discovery rate of 0.05, a later analysis linked some 17,000 TCR beta sequences to specific HLA alleles. A later genetic analysis reported fewer N-insertions in productive TCRs among donors in an Asian-associated ancestry cluster than the approximately 670-donor mean. According to the authors, the approach could potentially be generalized to other disease states and immunological phenotypes. When HLA alleles, especially DR and DQ, strongly co-occurred, attributing TCR associations to individual alleles was difficult. The study listed 150 to 200 TCR beta chains as associated with cytomegalovirus. Because HLA typing was unavailable for some donors at each locus, only the typed subset was used in association tests. A group of highly shared sequence variants was considered likely to be a technical artifact of the sequencing pipeline. Correlated functional status among segregating V segments might reflect linkage disequilibrium, but an unknown experimental factor could not be ruled out. Compared with equally common non-associated chains, HLA-associated TCR beta chains in a later analysis were more clonally expanded and had lower generation probabilities. The only immune exposure information available for the cohort was CMV serostatus. According to a later analysis, parvovirus B19, influenza, CMV and Epstein-Barr virus appeared linked to several top co-occurrence clusters. In this cohort, only TCR beta chains were sequenced, and detectable features were limited by the absence of alpha or paired-chain data. Because counts were too low, around 17 rarely observed V segments, including chromosome 9 orphons, were left out of the earlier analysis of some 640 of the donors. A later genetic analysis associated a missense DCLRE1C variant with V-gene and J-gene trimming of TCR beta chains, and an independent cohort replicated the association. According to a later analysis, most CMV-associated TCR beta chains appeared to be HLA-restricted, and the HLA associations seemed to be driven largely by CMV exposure.

The cohort was made up of 666 healthy bone marrow donors. At the time of sampling, every cohort member was nominally healthy, though immune exposures that went unrecorded were likely present. The donor tested CMV seropositive, placing the donor among the 290 or so seropositive members of the cohort. Each donor provided a peripheral blood sample, and peripheral blood mononuclear cells were used for TCR beta sequencing. Genomic DNA extraction from the blood cell samples was performed with the Qiagen DNeasy Blood Extraction Kit. Remarks on this clone: The specificity of this receptor is unknown. No base quality information exists; no much larger clone differs at one position.

Via the germline V gene, CDR1 is MNHEY and CDR2 SVGAGI. From cysteine to phenylalanine, the CDR3 is 14 amino acids long. Here the CDR3 DNA is all that survives: 42 bases in frame from base 1. V is shortened by 0 bases, J by 4 bases, and the region joining them spans 8 bases. The method behind the library was the immunoSEQ multiplex PCR assay. A mixture of 60 forward primers for TCR Vbeta segments and 13 reverse primers for TCR Jbeta segments was used in the multiplex PCR. Amplification of the CDR3 region of rearranged TCR beta genes was performed with a multiplex PCR assay on genomic DNA. Amplified TCR beta libraries were sequenced as 87-base-pair reads on the Illumina HiSeq System. The original methods were these. A later analysis tallied around 82 million unique TCR beta chains across the 666 repertoires, and 10 million to 11 million of those chains were shared by two or more donors. A nearest-neighbor algorithm error-corrected the raw reads and collapsed the reads into unique sequences, merging closely related sequences to remove PCR and sequencing errors. Alignment of CDR3 sequences to IMGT reference sequences was used to assign V, D and J gene segments. Each retained sequence needed at least a six-nucleotide match to both a V gene segment and a J gene segment. A rearrangement was called productive if the CDR3 had no stop codons and remained in frame with V and J, and every other rearrangement was called non-productive. CDR3 was defined according to IMGT convention as the region running from the second conserved V-encoded cysteine to the conserved J-encoded phenylalanine. The earlier analysis of a few hundred of the donors excluded any sequence lacking an unambiguous match to a single V gene segment. An earlier analysis of a few hundred of the donors called V segments functional above 56.7% productive rearrangements and segregating when the between-donor standard deviation exceeded 5%. A statistical classification framework was built for diagnosing cytomegalovirus status from the catalog of TCR beta chain sequences. A later analysis assigned V and J genes by comparing TCR nucleotide sequences with IMGT/GENE-DB human TR gene sequences. In a later analysis, CDR3 sequences and most-parsimonious VDJ recombination scenarios were assigned using the TCRdist pipeline. In a later analysis, each TCR beta chain was defined by its CDR3 amino acid sequence together with its V-gene family, and reads lacking a unique V-gene family were excluded. To address suspected cross-contamination and a sequencing artifact, a later analysis removed some 620 highly shared, low-generation-probability nucleotide sequences. A later analysis calculated a clonal expansion index for each public chain from normalized within-repertoire ranks of inferred template counts. In a later analysis, generation probabilities were computed with a VDJ recombination model fitted to out-of-frame rearrangements, and the resulting probabilities were checked against IGoR. A later analysis scored TCR-TCR, TCR-HLA and TCR-CMV co-occurrence with hypergeometric tests, applying a repertoire-size bias correction to TCR pairs. False discovery rates were estimated in a later analysis by permuting HLA or CMV assignments 20 times. In a later analysis, co-occurring TCRs were grouped with DBSCAN, and TCRdist sequence similarity was added when clustering was performed within HLA-allele-positive subsets. Repertoires with fewer than 30,000 or more than 120,000 public chains were left out of co-occurrence clustering, as were a handful of repertoires with anomalous nucleotide sharing. The clones in this table, taken by TCRdb from immuneACCESS, are in-frame only. Not every clone is retained; where verified, under half of the shortfall comes from an unresolved V gene, and the cause of the rest is unknown. V and J calls plus clone size are reproduced from that table; the DNA served to infer D and trimming. The sample table shows under 150,000 clones, and around 73% are seen once. 5% to 6% of the sample is held by the ten biggest clonotypes.

Sequencing used PBMCs. The receptor chain draws on TRBV6-5 and TRBJ2-3, with the identity of the D gene unclear. The source of this sequence is a woman in her twenties or thirties in good health and CMV-seropositive. The CDR3 region has the sequence CASSYSPLADTQYF. The DNA sequence reads TGTGCCAGCAGTTACTCTCCCCTCGCAGATACGCAGTATTTT.